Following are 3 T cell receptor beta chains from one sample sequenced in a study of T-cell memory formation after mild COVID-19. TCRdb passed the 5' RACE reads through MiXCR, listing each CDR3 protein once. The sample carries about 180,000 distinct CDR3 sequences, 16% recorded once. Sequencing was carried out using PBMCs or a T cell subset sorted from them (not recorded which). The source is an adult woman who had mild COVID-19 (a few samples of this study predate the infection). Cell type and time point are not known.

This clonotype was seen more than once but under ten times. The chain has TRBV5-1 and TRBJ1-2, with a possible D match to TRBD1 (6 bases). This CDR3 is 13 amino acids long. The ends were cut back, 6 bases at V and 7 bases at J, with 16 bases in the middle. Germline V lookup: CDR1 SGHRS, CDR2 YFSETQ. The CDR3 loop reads CASTITGRGGYTF. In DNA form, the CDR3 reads TGCGCCAGCACCATTACAGGGAGAGGTGGCTACACCTTC.

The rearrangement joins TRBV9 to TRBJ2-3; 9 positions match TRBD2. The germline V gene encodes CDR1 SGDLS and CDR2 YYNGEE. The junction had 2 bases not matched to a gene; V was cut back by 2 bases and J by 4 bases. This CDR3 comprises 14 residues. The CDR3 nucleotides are TGTGCCAGCAGCGTCCGCGGGAGGGCAGATACGCAGTATTTT. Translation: CASSVRGRADTQYF.

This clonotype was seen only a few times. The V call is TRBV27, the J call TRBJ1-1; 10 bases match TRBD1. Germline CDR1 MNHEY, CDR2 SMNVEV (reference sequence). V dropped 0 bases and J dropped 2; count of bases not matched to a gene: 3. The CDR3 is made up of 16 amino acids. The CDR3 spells CASSLSGTGVNTEAFF. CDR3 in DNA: TGTGCCAGCAGTTTATCGGGGACAGGGGTTAACACTGAAGCTTTCTTT.